The 3 T cell receptor beta chains listed next were all sequenced from one sample in a study of blood T cell repertoires in COVID-19 (dated by TCRdb to the early 2020s). Preparation of the library involved the immunoSEQ multiplex PCR assay. Held by TCRdb, this immuneACCESS table contains in-frame sequences only and omits some clones. Under half of the omission traces to an unresolved V gene where checked; the cause of the rest is unknown. Across this sample there are roughly 260,000 clones, with 75% to 95% seen only once. The ten top clones hold approximately 2.6% of the sample. Sequencing was carried out using peripheral blood. These receptors came from a person under 30 with COVID-19, enrolled during active disease.

The genes are TRBV6-2 or TRBV6-3 and TRBJ2-1, with 7 bases identical to TRBD2. The V segment lost 4 bases and the J segment 7 bases; nucleotides outside the gene matches: 4. From germline, CDR1 is MNHEY and CDR2 SVGEGT. The CDR3 length is 13 residues. The CDR3 DNA is TGTGCCAGCAGTTTCCGGGACTATAATGAGCAGTTCTTC. It translates to CASSFRDYNEQFF.

The rearrangement uses TRBV29-1 and TRBJ2-5; TRBD1 matches 7 bases. J lost 1 base, V lost 1 base, and 6 bases had no gene match. Germline V gene data show CDR1 as SQVTM and CDR2 as ANQGSEA. CDR3 length equals 15 residues. CDR3 coding DNA: TGCAGCGTTGAAGGGGAAACAGGGGCCCAAGAGACCCAGTACTTC. This translates into CSVEGETGAQETQYF.

The chain employs TRBV9 and TRBJ2-3, with 9 bases aligning to TRBD2. The junction had 3 bases not matched to a gene; V was cut back by 4 bases and J by 0 bases. This CDR3 has 15 residues. Germline V CDR1 and CDR2: SGDLS, YYNGEE. CDR3 nucleotides: TGTGCCAGCAGCCCCACTAGCGGGAGCACAGATACGCAGTATTTT. Protein sequence: CASSPTSGSTDTQYF.